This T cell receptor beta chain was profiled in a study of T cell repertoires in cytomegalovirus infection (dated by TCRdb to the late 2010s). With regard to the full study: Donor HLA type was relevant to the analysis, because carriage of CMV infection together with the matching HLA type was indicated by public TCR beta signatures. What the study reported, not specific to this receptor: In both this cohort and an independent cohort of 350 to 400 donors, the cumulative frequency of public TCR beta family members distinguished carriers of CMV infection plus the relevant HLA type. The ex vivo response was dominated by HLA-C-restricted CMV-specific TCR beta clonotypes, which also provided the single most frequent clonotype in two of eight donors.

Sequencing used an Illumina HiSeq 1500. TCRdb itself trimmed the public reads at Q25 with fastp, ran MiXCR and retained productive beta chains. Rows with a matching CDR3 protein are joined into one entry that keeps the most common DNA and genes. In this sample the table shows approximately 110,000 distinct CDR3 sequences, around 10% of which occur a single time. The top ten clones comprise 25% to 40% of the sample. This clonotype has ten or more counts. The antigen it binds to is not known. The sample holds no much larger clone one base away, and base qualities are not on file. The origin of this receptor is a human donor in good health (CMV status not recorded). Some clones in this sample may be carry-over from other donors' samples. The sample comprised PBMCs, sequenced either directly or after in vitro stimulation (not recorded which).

The CDR3 here reads CASRRDRGTISDTEAFF. The DNA sequence is TGTGCCAGCAGACGGGACAGGGGTACTATCTCGGACACTGAAGCTTTCTTT. The chain was built from TRBV6-5 and TRBJ1-1; TRBD1 aligns with 10 central bases. The CDR3 measures 17 amino acids from cysteine to phenylalanine. CDR3 DNA is the only sequence kept; it has 51 bases, read in frame from the first base. As encoded in the germline V gene, CDR1 is MNHEY while CDR2 is SVGAGI. Ends trimmed: V by 6 bases, J by 3 bases; bases unmatched to a gene: 13.